This section outlines one T cell receptor beta chain sequence together with its context. Its antigen is unknown. These data come from a study of human T cells and chemical hapten exposure. Across the study: Sensitization applied 2% DPC to around 2 cm by around 2 cm of upper inner arm skin. Patch tests of 0.01% DPC on the upper back were read at 6 days. Study-level findings and limits: Controls had significantly fewer large CDR3 similarity clusters than were formed by expanded TCRs.

Documented time point: patch test 2, 6 weeks after DPC sensitization. As for treatment: therapeutic diphenylcyclopropenone sensitization with weekly scalp DPC. The CDR3 is 14 residues long. Germline CDR1 SGHRS, CDR2 YFSETQ. The V gene lost 6 bases and the J gene lost 0 bases, with 12 bases spanning the gap. MiXCR, run by TCRdb on the RACE reads, gives a single entry per CDR3 protein. This sample has 70,000 to 90,000 distinct CDR3 sequences, with about 10% found just once. The sequence came from a woman aged 50 to 60 with alopecia areata. Some clones in this sample may be carry-over from other donors' samples. Sequencing was performed on whole blood, taken in connection with sensitization to the hapten diphenylcyclopropenone (DPC). V gene TRBV5-1 combines with J gene TRBJ1-1, with TRBD1 as a possible D gene (6 bases). As DNA, the CDR3 is TGCGCCAGCATAAAGGACAGTATGAACACTGAAGCTTTCTTT. It yields the protein CASIKDSMNTEAFF. Full variable domain (remainder filled in from reference TRBV5-1 and TRBJ1-1): KAGVTQTPRYLIKTRGQQVTLSCSPISGHRSVSWYQQTPGQGLQFLFEYFSETQRNKGNFPGRFSGRQFSNSRSEMNVSTLELGDSALYLCASIKDSMNTEAFFGQGTRLTVV.